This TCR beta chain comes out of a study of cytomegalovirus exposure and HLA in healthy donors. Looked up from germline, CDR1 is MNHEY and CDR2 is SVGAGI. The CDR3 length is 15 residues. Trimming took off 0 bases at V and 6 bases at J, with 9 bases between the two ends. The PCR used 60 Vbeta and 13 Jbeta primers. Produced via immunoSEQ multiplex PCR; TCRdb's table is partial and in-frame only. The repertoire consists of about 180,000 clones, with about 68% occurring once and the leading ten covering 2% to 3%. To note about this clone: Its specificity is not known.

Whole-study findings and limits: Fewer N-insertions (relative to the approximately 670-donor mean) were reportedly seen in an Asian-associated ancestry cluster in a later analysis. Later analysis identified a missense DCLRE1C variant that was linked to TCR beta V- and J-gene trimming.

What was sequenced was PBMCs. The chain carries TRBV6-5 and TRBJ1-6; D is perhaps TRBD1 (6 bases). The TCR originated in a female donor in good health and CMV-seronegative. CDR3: CASSYSQGRNSPLHF. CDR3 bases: TGTGCCAGCAGTTACTCCCAGGGGCGTAATTCACCCCTCCACTTT.